This T cell receptor (beta chain) stems from a study of PD-1 blockade in classical Hodgkin lymphoma. The time point is: cycle 4 day 1 (C4D1), after more than five weeks of nivolumab. All patients experienced relapse after autologous stem cell transplantation, and brentuximab vedotin exposure was variable. General observations from the study: Prior therapy or disease activity may underlie the repertoire differences, whose causes remain undefined. Individuals who commenced nivolumab within less than 1 year of ASCT were excluded. Unlike CD8+ TCR diversity, which did not rise significantly by C4D1, CD4+ TCR diversity did.

A remark on this clone: Its matching antigen is unknown.

The CDR3 contains 13 residues. Germline V gene sequence: CDR1 SGDLS, CDR2 YYNGEE. Trimming removed 3 bases from V and 4 bases from J, with 11 bases in between. Measured with immunoSEQ multiplex PCR; TCRdb has only the in-frame clones, and not every one. The table has roughly 56,000 clones, nearly 90% seen once. The genes are TRBV9 and TRBJ2-7; D unresolved. The sequence was obtained from a human donor with classical Hodgkin lymphoma. The input for sequencing was peripheral blood mononuclear cells (PBMCs), taken before the fourth cycle of nivolumab. CDR3 bases: TGTGCCAGCAGCGCAGACAAGTCTTACGAGCAGTACTTC. This codes for CASSADKSYEQYF.